Below, one TCR beta chain is given with its context. No cognate antigen has been identified for it. At one end the junction does not follow the germline gene, possibly because of a read error. These data originate in a study of post-analysis software for immune sequencing data (dated by TCRdb to about 2015). In terms of the full investigation: The recorded disease courses included relapsing-remitting, secondary progressive and progressive-relapsing multiple sclerosis, and some patients had no subtype annotation. Patient repertoires were compared against about a dozen previously published healthy control repertoires from donors aged roughly 6 to 27 years. A subset of samples was prepared in parallel using single-end sample barcoding, then pooled and co-amplified after Illumina adapter ligation.

TCR beta repertoires were profiled from peripheral blood of 13 young patients with multiple sclerosis to demonstrate the VDJtools post-analysis software. The multiple sclerosis patients were children and adolescents between about 6 and 16 years of age. Receptors were amplified or captured by PCR. Sequencing used an Illumina HiSeq 2500. To reduce PCR and sequencing biases, unique molecular identifiers were built into the TCR beta cDNA libraries. Every 1 to 10 million input T cells yielded 500,000 or so cDNA molecules, meaning each molecule approximated one T cell. The same protocol used for the earlier healthy control dataset was applied to prepare and sequence the patient libraries. Samples belonging to the same batch were prepared together, multiplexed and sequenced on a shared HiSeq lane. On the authors' methods: MIGEC handled the raw barcoded reads, throwing out single-read molecular identifier groups before consensus assembly and CDR3 extraction. Clonotype tables were post-analysed with VDJtools, and diversity was normalized by down-sampling all datasets to the smallest sample size. In repertoire overlap clustering, CDR3 amino acid sequences, but not nucleotide sequences, were matched to correct batch-related cross-sample contamination. Using fastp trimming at Q25 and MiXCR clonotype assembly, TCRdb reanalyzed the public sequencing data and kept in-frame beta chains. Rows matching on CDR3 protein sequence are summarized as one entry with the most common DNA and genes. None of the V and J calls come from the authors' own analysis; TCRdb made them. This sample gives about 820,000 distinct CDR3 sequences in total; around 53% of them show up just once. Together, the top ten hold approximately 4.5% of the sample.

Findings and caveats that apply to the study as a whole: Multiple sclerosis patients had significantly lower normalized Chao1 diversity than controls, a result that suggests substantial peripheral T-cell clonal expansion. Direct clustering with F measure revealed strong co-clustering of samples prepared in the same batch, which led to a batch-effect correction. The multiple sclerosis patient group was slightly younger than the control group. A handful of TRBV segments, including TRBV5-6, TRBV5-1 and TRBV20-1, were significantly more frequent in patients than controls.

Via the germline V gene, CDR1 is SGHDT and CDR2 YYEEEE. From cysteine to phenylalanine, the CDR3 is 13 amino acids long. CDR3 DNA only is kept here, 39 bases in frame from base 1. This TCR derives from a girl between 5 and 17 years old with multiple sclerosis. Sample: blood. Recombination linked TRBV5-6 to TRBJ1-1, and possibly TRBD1, on 5 matching bases. Here the CDR3 is given as CAGSFGHQPEAFF. The DNA sequence is as follows: TGTGCCGGCAGCTTCGGACATCAACCTGAAGCTTTCTTT. The variable domain in full, with residues beyond the CDR3 obtained from the reference TRBV5-6 and TRBJ1-1 genes, is DAGVTQSPTHLIKTRGQQVTLRCSPKSGHDTVSWYQQALGQGPQFIFQYYEEEERQRGNFPDRFSGHQFPNYSSELNVNALLLGDSALYLCAGSFGHQPEAFFGQGTRLTVV.